This TCR beta chain was sequenced in a study of T cells after yellow fever vaccination. Overall study: Low-cell-number fractions underwent preparation using SMART-Seq v4 Ultra Low Input.

Points from the study as a whole: Most primary-vaccination clones recurred post-booster (approximately 96% CD4, just over 85% CD8). It was a weaker secondary response, yet one that peaked faster, at day 5 versus 15.

Using its own MiXCR run on the 5' RACE reads, TCRdb lists one record per CDR3 protein. The data show about 630,000 distinct CDR3 sequences, 9% to 15% seen once. This CDR3 spans 15 amino acids. The V and J ends lost 7 bases and 1 base, in that order; junction bases with no gene match: 7. As regards this clonotype: Antigen unknown.

V usage is TRBV12-3 or TRBV12-4 and J usage is TRBJ2-3, with 8 bases matching TRBD2. This TCR was recovered from a man aged 25 to 40 who received the YFV17D yellow fever vaccine. The sample in question was PBMCs, obtained on the day of the yellow fever booster vaccination. CDR3 loop: CASTLIAGRTDTQYF. The CDR3, as DNA: TGTGCCAGCACCCTAATAGCGGGACGCACAGATACGCAGTATTTT.